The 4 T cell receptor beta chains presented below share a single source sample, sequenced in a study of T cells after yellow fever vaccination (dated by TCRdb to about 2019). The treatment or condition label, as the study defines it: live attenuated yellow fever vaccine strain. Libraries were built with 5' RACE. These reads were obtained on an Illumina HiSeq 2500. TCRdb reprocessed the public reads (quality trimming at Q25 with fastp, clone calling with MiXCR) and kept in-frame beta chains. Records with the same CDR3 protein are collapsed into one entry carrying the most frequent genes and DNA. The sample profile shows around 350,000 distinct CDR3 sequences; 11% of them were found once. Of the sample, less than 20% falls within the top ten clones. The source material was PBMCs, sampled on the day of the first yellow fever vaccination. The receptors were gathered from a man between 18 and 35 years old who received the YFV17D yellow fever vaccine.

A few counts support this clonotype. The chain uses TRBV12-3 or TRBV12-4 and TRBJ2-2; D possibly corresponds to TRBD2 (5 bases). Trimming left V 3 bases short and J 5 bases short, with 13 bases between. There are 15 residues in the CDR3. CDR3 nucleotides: TGTGCCAGCAGTTTCGAGCTAGCCGGGACCGGGGAGCTGTTTTTT. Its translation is CASSFELAGTGELFF.

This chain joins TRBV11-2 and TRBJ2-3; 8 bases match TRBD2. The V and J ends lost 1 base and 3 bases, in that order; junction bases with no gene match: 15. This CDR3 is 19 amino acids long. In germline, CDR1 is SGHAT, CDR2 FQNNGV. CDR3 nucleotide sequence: TGTGCCAGCAGCTTAGTCGAAGGGGTACTAGCGGTAGGGACAGATACGCAGTATTTT. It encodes CASSLVEGVLAVGTDTQYF.

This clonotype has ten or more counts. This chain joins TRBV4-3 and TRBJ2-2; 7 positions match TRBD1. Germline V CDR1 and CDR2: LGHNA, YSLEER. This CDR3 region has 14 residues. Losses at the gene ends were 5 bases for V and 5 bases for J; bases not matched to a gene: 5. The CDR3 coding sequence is TGCGCCAGCAGCGCCCGACAGGGAACCGGGGAGCTGTTTTTT. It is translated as CASSARQGTGELFF.

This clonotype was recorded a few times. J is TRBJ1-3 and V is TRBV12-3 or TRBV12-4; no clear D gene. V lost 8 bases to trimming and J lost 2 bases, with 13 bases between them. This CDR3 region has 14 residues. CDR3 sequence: CASRAVGPGNTIYF. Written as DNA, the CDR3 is TGTGCCAGCCGCGCGGTAGGGCCTGGAAACACCATATATTTT.